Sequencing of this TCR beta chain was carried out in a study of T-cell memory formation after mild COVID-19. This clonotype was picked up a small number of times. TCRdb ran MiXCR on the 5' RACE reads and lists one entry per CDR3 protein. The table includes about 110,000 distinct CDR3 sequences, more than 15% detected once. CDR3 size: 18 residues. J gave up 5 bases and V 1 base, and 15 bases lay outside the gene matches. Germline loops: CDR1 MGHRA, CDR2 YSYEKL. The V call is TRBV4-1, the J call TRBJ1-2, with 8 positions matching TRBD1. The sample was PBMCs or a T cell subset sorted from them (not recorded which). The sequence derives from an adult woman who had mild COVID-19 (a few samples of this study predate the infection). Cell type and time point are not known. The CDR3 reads CASSQGGAGTGPAYGYTF. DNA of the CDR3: TGCGCCAGCAGCCAAGGGGGTGCCGGGACAGGCCCGGCTTATGGCTACACCTTC.